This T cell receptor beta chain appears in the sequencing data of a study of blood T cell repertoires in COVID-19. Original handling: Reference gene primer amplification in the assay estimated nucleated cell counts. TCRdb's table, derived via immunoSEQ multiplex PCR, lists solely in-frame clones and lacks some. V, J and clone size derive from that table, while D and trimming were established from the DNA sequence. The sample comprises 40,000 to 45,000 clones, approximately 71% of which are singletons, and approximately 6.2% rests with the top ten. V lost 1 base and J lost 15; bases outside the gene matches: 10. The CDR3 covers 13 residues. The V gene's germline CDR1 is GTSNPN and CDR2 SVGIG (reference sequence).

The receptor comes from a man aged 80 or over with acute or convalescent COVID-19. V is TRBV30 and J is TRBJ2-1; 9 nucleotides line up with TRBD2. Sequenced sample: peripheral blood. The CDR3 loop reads CAWSATSGRILFF. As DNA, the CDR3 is TGTGCCTGGAGTGCCACAAGCGGGAGGATTTTGTTCTTC. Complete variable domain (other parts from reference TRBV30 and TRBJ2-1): SQTIHQWPATLVQPVGSPLSLECTVEGTSNPNLYWYRQAAGRGLQLLFYSVGIGQISSEVPQNLSASRPQDRQFILSSKKLLLSDSGFYLCAWSATSGRILFFGPGTRLTVL.